This T cell receptor (beta chain) was found in a study of blood T cell repertoires in COVID-19. Study-level information: Acute and convalescent COVID-19 samples came from the United States, Italy and Spain.

The CDR3 is made up of 13 amino acids. Germline V lookup: CDR1 SGHRS, CDR2 YFSETQ. V lost 2 bases to trimming and J lost 4 bases, with 8 bases between them. Seattle's enrolled individuals joined amid active infection and were then monitored longitudinally. The sample holds one count of this clone. Clones were read by immunoSEQ multiplex PCR, and TCRdb kept only the in-frame ones, dropping some. The sample holds fewer than 95,000 clones; 74% are singletons and the top ten take 3.9%. The sequence was collected from a man in his 70s with COVID-19, enrolled during active disease. This chain connects TRBV5-1 to TRBJ2-3; D not resolved. Sequencing input: peripheral blood. CDR3 protein: CASSFRSADTQYF. Here the CDR3 DNA reads TGCGCCAGCAGCTTCCGGAGCGCAGATACGCAGTATTTT.